Shown below are 15 T cell receptor beta chains from a single sample sequenced in a study of metastatic and nonmetastatic thyroid tumors. None of the patients had undergone any treatment ahead of thyroid surgery. MiXCR was used by TCRdb to re-call the PCR reads. The sample consists of 15,000 to 20,000 clones, 20% to 25% of them appearing once. The sample comprised adjacent normal tissue. The receptors derive from a female donor with papillary thyroid cancer or a benign thyroid nodule (not recorded which). Some clones in this sample may be carry-over from other donors' samples.

The J gene is TRBJ1-2, the V gene TRBV5-1, with D unclear. Trimming pared 7 bases from V and 5 bases from J, leaving 9 bases between. This CDR3 has 11 residues. Germline CDR1 is SGHRS and CDR2 is YFSETQ. The CDR3 DNA sequence: TGCGCCAGCTCGGCCGATTATGGCTACACCTTC. It specifies CASSADYGYTF.

This clone was seen a handful of times. The chain uses TRBV12-3 or TRBV12-4 and TRBJ1-1; 11 nucleotides match TRBD1. The CDR3 consists of 18 residues. The V segment lost 6 bases and the J segment 5 bases; nucleotides outside the gene matches: 17. CDR3 sequence (DNA): TGTGCCAGCAGCCCTTCCACAATCGGGACAGGGGGAAAAACTGAAGCTTTCTTT. Protein product: CASSPSTIGTGGKTEAFF.

Concerning this clone itself: A read error may produce the germline difference seen at one junction end. Other DNA sequences in this specimen translate into the identical CDR3. This chain connects TRBV5-4 to TRBJ1-1, with D unclear. The CDR3 is made up of 17 amino acids. Per germline, CDR1 SGHNT and CDR2 YYREEE (reference sequence). The CDR3 bases are TGTGCTAGCAGCTATGCCCTACCTGGAACCATGAACACTGAAGCTTTCTTT. Translation gives CASSYALPGTMNTEAFF.

This clone appeared many times. J is TRBJ2-7 and V is TRBV4-2, with 10 nucleotides matching TRBD2. The CDR3 extends over 17 amino acids. Germline V lookup: CDR1 LGHNA, CDR2 YNFKEQ. The junction had 9 bases not matched to a gene; V was cut back by 0 bases and J by 4 bases. The CDR3 reads CASSQDGLAGVRYEQYF. CDR3 DNA sequence: TGTGCCAGCAGCCAAGATGGGCTAGCGGGGGTACGTTACGAGCAGTACTTC.

This clone has just a few counts. J is TRBJ2-7 and V is TRBV24-1; 9 bases align to TRBD1. The CDR3 loop spans 14 amino acids. Losses at the gene ends were 6 bases for V and 5 bases for J; bases not matched to a gene: 7. Germline assignment: CDR1 KGHDR and CDR2 SFDVKD. The CDR3 nucleotides read TGTGCCACCAGTCTTAGTGGGACAGGGAACGAGCAGTACTTC. Its protein product is CATSLSGTGNEQYF.

The CDR3 is CASSYPNRLPTNEKLFF. CDR3 bases: TGTGCCAGCAGTTATCCCAACCGACTTCCAACTAATGAAAAACTGTTTTTT. This chain uses TRBV6-5 with TRBJ1-4; D gene ambiguous. CDR1 and CDR2 (germline): MNHEY, SVGAGI. V was pared by 3 bases and J by 0 bases, with 14 bases between. The CDR3 runs to 17 residues.

The V call is TRBV20-1, the J call TRBJ2-3, with D tentatively TRBD1 (5 bases). Deletions cut 6 bases from V and 0 bases from J, with 10 bases between. The CDR3 extends over 13 amino acids. The germline gives CDR1 DFQATT, CDR2 SNEGSKA (reference sequence). This CDR3 is CSAPTDSTDTQYF. CDR3 sequence (DNA): TGCAGTGCCCCGACAGATAGCACAGATACGCAGTATTTT.

The table lists this clone with a count of one. This chain uses TRBV20-1 with TRBJ2-1, with D possibly matching TRBD2 (6 bases). Germline CDR1 is DFQATT and CDR2 is SNEGSKA (reference sequence). The CDR3 runs to 15 residues. Deletions cut 7 bases from V and 2 bases from J, with 18 bases between. CDR3 DNA: TGCAGTGTCGGTAGAACGGGAGACCCCTACAATGAGCAGTTCTTC. This sequence encodes CSVGRTGDPYNEQFF.

This clone was seen a handful of times. The rearrangement links TRBV11-1 to TRBJ2-7, with 12 bases matching TRBD2. The CDR3 extends over 16 amino acids. V lost 1 base to trimming and J lost 5 bases; unmatched junction nucleotides: 6. CDR1 SGHAT and CDR2 FQDESV come from the germline V gene (reference sequence). The CDR3 DNA reads as TGTGCCAGCAGCTTAGGACTAGCGGGAGATCTCGACGAGCAGTACTTC. Translating it yields CASSLGLAGDLDEQYF. Full variable domain (remainder filled in from reference TRBV11-1 and TRBJ2-7): EAEVAQSPRYKITEKSQAVAFWCDPISGHATLYWYRQILGQGPELLVQFQDESVVDDSQLPKDRFSAERLKGVDSTLKIQPAELGDSAMYLCASSLGLAGDLDEQYFGPGTRLTVT.

This clone was seen a few times. This sequence joins TRBV5-1 and TRBJ2-7; D is unclear. V was pared by 3 bases and J by 2 bases, with 18 bases between. The CDR3 has 16 amino acids. Germline CDR1 SGHRS, CDR2 YFSETQ. This CDR3 reads CASSSPDGFRPYEQYF. The CDR3 region has the DNA TGCGCCAGCAGCTCGCCGGATGGATTTAGGCCCTACGAGCAGTACTTC.

This clone showed up just a few times. The chain couples TRBV12-3 or TRBV12-4 to TRBJ2-6; D gene unclear. The CDR3 is made up of 15 amino acids. Trimming left V 1 base short and J 0 bases short, with 4 bases between. CDR3 loop: CASSLEFSGANVLTF. CDR3 nucleotide sequence: TGTGCCAGCAGTTTAGAATTCTCTGGGGCCAACGTCCTGACTTTC.

The J gene is TRBJ1-1, the V gene TRBV30; D may be TRBD1 (5 bases). Trimming took 5 bases from V and 11 from J, leaving 15 bases between them. In germline, CDR1 is GTSNPN, CDR2 SVGIG (reference sequence). The CDR3 contains 11 residues. DNA of the CDR3: TGTGCCTGGGGGGCGGGCGGTTTTGCTTTCTTT. This encodes CAWGAGGFAFF.

This clone was picked up a small number of times. The CDR3 reads CASFYEETQYF. In DNA form, the CDR3 reads TGTGCCAGCTTCTACGAAGAGACCCAGTACTTC. V is TRBV2 and J is TRBJ2-5; no definite D call. The V and J ends lost 8 bases and 3 bases respectively, with 7 bases between them. Germline CDR1 SNHLY, CDR2 FYNNEI. The CDR3 is 11 residues long.

The chain uses TRBV7-9 and TRBJ2-5; 8 nucleotides match TRBD2. Germline V gives CDR1 SEHNR, CDR2 FQNEAQ (reference sequence). The CDR3 consists of 12 residues. With 11 bases clipped from V and 4 bases from J, the junction kept 6 bases outside the gene matches. The CDR3 loop reads CAAGRGAETQYF. The CDR3 nucleotides are TGTGCCGCTGGGCGGGGGGCAGAGACCCAGTACTTC.

This clone was seen just once. The rearrangement joins TRBV7-2 to TRBJ2-1; 11 positions agree with TRBD2. Germline loops: CDR1 SGHTA, CDR2 FQGNSA. CDR3 length equals 15 residues. Trimming at V came to 1 base and at J to 9 bases, leaving 5 bases not matched to a gene. CDR3 DNA sequence: TGTGCCAGCAGCTTAGTTAGCGGGGGGGTTGGTGAGCAGTTCTTC. Translation gives CASSLVSGGVGEQFF. The entire variable domain, with the rest obtained from reference TRBV7-2 and TRBJ2-1, is as follows: GAGVSQSPSNKVTEKGKDVELRCDPISGHTALYWYRQSLGQGLEFLIYFQGNSAPDKSGLPSDRFSAERTGGSVSTLTIQRTQQEDSAVYLCASSLVSGGVGEQFFGPGTRLTVL.